This T cell receptor (beta chain) was observed in a study of shared clonotypes between healthy human individuals. Study at large: Three plates were used per donor for CD4 naive, three for CD4 memory, two for CD8 naive and one for CD8 memory.

Findings and limits, study-wide: In general, naive subsets displayed greater estimated richness than memory subsets did.

The assay used deep level. As handled by the study authors: Quality scores were absent from the junction-only immunoSEQ sequences, so filtering differed. Repertoires were generated with immunoSEQ multiplex PCR, while TCRdb's copy carries only in-frame clones and drops some. From that table come the V and J calls and clone size; the DNA was used to work out D and trimming. The sample records 980,000 or so clones, about three quarters being singletons. About this clone: Its antigen remains unknown.

Sequencing was carried out using memory CD4+ T cells sorted from blood. Subset of the sample: CD45RA-negative fraction. The TCR originated in a man aged 18-30 years in good health.

The CDR3 loop is CASSSDRVNSPLHF. The CDR3 DNA follows: TGTGCCAGCAGCTCAGACAGAGTTAATTCACCCCTCCACTTT. The chain links TRBV7-9 to TRBJ1-6, with D possibly TRBD1 on 5 matching bases. V lost 4 bases to trimming and J lost 6 bases, with 10 bases between them. The CDR3 length is 14 residues. The germline CDR1 and CDR2 sequences are SEHNR and FQNEAQ (reference sequence). The whole variable domain, filled in from reference TRBV7-9 and TRBJ1-6, reads DTGVSQNPRHKITKRGQNVTFRCDPISEHNRLYWYRQTLGQGPEFLTYFQNEAQLEKSRLLSDRFSAERPKGSFSTLEIQRTEQGDSAMYLCASSSDRVNSPLHFGNGTRLTVT.